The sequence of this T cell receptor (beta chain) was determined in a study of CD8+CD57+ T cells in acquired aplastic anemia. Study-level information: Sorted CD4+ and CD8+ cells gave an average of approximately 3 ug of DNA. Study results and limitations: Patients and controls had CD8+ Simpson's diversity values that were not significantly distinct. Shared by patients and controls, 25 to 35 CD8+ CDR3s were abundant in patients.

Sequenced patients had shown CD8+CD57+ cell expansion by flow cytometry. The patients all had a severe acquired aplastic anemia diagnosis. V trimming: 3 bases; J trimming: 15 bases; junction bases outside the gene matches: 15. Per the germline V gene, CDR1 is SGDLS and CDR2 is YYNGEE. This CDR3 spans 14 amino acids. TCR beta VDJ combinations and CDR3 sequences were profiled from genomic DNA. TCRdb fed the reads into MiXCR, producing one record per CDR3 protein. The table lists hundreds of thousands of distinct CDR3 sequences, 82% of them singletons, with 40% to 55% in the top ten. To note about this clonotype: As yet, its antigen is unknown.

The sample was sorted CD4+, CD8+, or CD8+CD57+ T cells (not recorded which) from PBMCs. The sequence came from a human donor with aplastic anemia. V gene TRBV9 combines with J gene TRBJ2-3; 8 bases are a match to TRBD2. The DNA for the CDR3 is TGTGCCAGCAGCGGGGCGGGGGGTCCCGGCTACACCTATTTT. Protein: CASSGAGGPGYTYF.